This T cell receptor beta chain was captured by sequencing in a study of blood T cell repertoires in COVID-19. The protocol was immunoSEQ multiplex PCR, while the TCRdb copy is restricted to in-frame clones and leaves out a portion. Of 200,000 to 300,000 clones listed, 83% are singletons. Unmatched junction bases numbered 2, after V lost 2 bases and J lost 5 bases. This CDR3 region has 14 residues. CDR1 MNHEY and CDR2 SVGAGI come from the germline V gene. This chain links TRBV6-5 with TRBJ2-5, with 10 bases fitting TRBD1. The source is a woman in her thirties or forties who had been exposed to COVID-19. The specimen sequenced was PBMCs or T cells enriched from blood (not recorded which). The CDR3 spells CASSYGQGEETQYF. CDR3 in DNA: TGTGCCAGCAGTTACGGACAGGGGGAGGAGACCCAGTACTTC.